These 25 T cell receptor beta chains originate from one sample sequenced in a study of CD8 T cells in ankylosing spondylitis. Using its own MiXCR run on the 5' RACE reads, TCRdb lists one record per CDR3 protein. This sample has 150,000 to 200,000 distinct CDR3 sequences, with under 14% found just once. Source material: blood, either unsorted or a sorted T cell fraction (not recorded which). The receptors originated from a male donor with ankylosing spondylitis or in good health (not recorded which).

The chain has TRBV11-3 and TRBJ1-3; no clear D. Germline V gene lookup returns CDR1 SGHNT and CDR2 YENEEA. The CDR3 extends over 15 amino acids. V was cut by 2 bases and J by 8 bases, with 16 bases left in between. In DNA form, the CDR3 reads TGTGCCAGCAGCTTACTGTCCGGAGCGGAATACACCATATATTTT. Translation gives CASSLLSGAEYTIYF.

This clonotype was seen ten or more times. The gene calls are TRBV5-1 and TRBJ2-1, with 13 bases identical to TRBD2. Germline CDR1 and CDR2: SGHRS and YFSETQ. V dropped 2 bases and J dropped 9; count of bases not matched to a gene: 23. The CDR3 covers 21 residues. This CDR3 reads CASSFNPPTSDRLAGGREQFF. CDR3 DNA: TGCGCCAGCAGCTTTAATCCCCCTACATCTGATCGACTAGCGGGGGGTCGTGAGCAGTTCTTC.

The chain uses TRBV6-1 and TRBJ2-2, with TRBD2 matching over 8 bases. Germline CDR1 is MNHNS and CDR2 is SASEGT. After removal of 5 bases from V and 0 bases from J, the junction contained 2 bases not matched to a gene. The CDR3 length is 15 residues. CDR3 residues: CASSIAGPNTGELFF. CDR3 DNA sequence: TGTGCCAGCAGTATAGCGGGGCCGAACACCGGGGAGCTGTTTTTT.

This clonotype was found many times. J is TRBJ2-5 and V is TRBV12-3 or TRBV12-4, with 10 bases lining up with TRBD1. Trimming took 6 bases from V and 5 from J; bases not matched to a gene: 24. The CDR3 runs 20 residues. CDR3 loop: CASSPRQGALQVHRNETQYF. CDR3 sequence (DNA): TGTGCCAGCAGCCCACGACAGGGGGCTCTTCAAGTTCATCGAAACGAGACCCAGTACTTC.

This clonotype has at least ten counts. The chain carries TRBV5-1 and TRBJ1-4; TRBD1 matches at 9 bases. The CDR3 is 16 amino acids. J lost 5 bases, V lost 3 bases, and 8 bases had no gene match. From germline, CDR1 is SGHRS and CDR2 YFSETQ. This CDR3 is CASSSPPGQGNEKLFF. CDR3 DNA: TGCGCCAGCAGCTCACCCCCGGGACAGGGAAATGAAAAACTGTTTTTT.

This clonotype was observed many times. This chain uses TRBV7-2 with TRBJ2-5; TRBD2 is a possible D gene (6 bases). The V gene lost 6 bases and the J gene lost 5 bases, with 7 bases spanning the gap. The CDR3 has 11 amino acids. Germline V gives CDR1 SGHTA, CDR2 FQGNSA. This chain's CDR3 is CASRGGETQYF. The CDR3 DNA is TGTGCCAGCAGGGGGGGTGAGACCCAGTACTTC.

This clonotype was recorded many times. CDR3 DNA sequence: TGCGCCAGCAGCCTTACAGGGGACACCGGGGAGCTGTTTTTT. Its translation: CASSLTGDTGELFF. This sequence joins TRBV5-1 and TRBJ2-2; 7 nucleotides agree with TRBD1. J gave up 3 bases and V 4 bases, and 3 bases lay outside the gene matches. CDR1 SGHRS and CDR2 YFSETQ come from the germline V gene. The CDR3 consists of 14 residues.

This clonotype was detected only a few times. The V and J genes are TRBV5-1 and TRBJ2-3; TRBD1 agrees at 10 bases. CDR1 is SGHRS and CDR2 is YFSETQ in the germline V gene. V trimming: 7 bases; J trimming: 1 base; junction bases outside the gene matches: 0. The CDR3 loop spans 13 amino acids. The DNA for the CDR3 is TGCGCCAGCGGGACAGGGGGCACAGATACGCAGTATTTT. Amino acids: CASGTGGTDTQYF. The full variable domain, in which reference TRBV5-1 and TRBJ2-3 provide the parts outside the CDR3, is KAGVTQTPRYLIKTRGQQVTLSCSPISGHRSVSWYQQTPGQGLQFLFEYFSETQRNKGNFPGRFSGRQFSNSRSEMNVSTLELGDSALYLCASGTGGTDTQYFGPGTRLTVL.

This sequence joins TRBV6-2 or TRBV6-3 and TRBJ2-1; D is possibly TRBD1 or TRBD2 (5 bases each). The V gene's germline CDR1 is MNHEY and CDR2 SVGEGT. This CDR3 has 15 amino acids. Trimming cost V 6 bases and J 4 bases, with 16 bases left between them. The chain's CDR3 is CASSRPGPSYNEQFF. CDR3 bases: TGTGCCAGCAGCCGACCGGGACCCTCATACAATGAGCAGTTCTTC.

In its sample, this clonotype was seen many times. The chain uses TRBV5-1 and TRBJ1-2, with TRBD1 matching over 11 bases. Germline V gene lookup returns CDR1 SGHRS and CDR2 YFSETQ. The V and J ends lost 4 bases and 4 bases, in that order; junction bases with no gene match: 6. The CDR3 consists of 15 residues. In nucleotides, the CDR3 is TGCGCCAGCAGCCTAGGACAGGGGGCGACCTATGGCTACACCTTC. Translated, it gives CASSLGQGATYGYTF.

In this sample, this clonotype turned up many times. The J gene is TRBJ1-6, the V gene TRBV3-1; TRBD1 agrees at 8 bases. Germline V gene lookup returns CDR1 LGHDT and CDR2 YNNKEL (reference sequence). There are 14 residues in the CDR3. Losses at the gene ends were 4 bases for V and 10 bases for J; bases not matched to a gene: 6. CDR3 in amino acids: CASSPGQDDSPLHF. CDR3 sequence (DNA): TGTGCCAGCAGCCCGGGACAGGACGACTCACCCCTCCACTTT.

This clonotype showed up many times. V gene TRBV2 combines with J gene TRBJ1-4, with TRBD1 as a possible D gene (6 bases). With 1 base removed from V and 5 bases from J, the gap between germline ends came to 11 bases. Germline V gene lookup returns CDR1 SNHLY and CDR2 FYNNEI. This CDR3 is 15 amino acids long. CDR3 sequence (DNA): TGTGCCAGCAGTGAAGACAGGGCTCGAAATGAAAAACTGTTTTTT. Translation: CASSEDRARNEKLFF. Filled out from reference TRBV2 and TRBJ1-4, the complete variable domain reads EPEVTQTPSHQVTQMGQEVILRCVPISNHLYFYWYRQILGQKVEFLVSFYNNEISEKSEIFDDQFSVERPDGSNFTLKIRSTKLEDSAMYFCASSEDRARNEKLFFGSGTQLSVL.

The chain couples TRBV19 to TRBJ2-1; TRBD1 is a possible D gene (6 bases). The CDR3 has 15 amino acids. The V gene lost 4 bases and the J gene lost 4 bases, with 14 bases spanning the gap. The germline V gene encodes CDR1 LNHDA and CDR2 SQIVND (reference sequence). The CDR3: CASSNEQGKYNEQFF. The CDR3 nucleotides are TGTGCCAGTAGTAACGAACAGGGAAAATACAATGAGCAGTTCTTC.

The CDR3, as DNA: TGTGCCAGCAGCTACGGGGGGGCAGCAGATACGCAGTATTTT. It translates to CASSYGGAADTQYF. The rearrangement joins TRBV9 to TRBJ2-3; TRBD2 agrees at 8 bases. Germline-derived CDR1 and CDR2 are SGDLS and YYNGEE. J lost 4 bases, V lost 4 bases, and 5 bases had no gene match. The CDR3 extends over 14 amino acids.

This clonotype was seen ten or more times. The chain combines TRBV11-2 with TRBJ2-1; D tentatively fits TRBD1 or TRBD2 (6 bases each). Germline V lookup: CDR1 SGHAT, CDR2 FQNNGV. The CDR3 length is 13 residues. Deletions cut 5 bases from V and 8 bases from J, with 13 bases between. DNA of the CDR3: TGTGCCAGCAGCGGCAGTAGGGGGGATGAGCAGTTCTTC. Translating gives CASSGSRGDEQFF.

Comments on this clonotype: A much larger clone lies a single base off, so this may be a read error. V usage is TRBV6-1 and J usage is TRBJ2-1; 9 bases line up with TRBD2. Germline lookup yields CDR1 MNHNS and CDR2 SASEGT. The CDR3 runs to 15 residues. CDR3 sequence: CAGRPLAGEHYEQFF. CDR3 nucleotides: TGTGCCGGCAGACCCTTAGCGGGAGAACACTATGAGCAGTTCTTC.

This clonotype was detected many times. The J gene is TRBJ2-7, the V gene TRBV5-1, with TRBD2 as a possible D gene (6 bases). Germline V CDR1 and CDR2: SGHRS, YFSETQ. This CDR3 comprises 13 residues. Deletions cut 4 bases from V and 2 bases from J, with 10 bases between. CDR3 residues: CASSAGSTYEQYF. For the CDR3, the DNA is TGCGCCAGCAGCGCCGGGAGTACCTACGAGCAGTACTTC.

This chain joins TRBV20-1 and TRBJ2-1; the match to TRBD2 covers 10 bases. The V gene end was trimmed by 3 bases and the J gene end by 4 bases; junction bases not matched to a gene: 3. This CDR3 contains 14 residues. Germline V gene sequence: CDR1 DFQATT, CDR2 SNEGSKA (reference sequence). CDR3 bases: TGCAGTGCTAGTCGGACTAGCGGATACAATGAGCAGTTCTTC. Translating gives CSASRTSGYNEQFF.

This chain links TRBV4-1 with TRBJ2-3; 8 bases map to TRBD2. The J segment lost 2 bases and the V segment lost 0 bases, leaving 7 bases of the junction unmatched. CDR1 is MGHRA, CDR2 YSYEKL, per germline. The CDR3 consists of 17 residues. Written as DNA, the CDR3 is TGCGCCAGCAGCCAAGAAAGTAGACTAGCGAACACAGATACGCAGTATTTT. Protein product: CASSQESRLANTDTQYF.

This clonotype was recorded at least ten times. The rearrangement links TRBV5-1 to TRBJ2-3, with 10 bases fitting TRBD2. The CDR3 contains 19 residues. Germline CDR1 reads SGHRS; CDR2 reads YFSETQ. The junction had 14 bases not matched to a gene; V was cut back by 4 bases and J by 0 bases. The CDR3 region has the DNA TGCGCCAGCAGCAAAGGGTGGACTAGCGGCCGATCTAGCACAGATACGCAGTATTTT. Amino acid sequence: CASSKGWTSGRSSTDTQYF.

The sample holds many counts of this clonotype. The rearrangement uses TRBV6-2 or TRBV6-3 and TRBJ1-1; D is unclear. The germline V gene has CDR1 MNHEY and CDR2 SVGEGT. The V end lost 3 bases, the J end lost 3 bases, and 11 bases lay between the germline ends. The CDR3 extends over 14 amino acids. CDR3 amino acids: CASSYPAFHTEAFF. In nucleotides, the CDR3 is TGTGCCAGCAGTTATCCGGCGTTTCACACTGAAGCTTTCTTT.

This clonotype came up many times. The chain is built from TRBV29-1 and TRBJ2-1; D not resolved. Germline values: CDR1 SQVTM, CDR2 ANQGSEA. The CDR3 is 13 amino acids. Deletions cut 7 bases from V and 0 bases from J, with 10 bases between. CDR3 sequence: CSAAGSSYNEQFF. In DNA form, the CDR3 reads TGCAGCGCCGCCGGTAGCTCCTACAATGAGCAGTTCTTC.

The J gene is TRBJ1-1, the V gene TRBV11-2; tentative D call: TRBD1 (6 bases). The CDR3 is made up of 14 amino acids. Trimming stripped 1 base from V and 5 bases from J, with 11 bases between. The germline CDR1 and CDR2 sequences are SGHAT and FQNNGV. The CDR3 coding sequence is TGTGCCAGCAGCTTAGCTAGGGGGACGACTGAAGCTTTCTTT. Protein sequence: CASSLARGTTEAFF. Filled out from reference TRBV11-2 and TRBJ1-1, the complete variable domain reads EAGVAQSPRYKIIEKRQSVAFWCNPISGHATLYWYQQILGQGPKLLIQFQNNGVVDDSQLPKDRFSAERLKGVDSTLKIQPAKLEDSAVYLCASSLARGTTEAFFGQGTRLTVV.

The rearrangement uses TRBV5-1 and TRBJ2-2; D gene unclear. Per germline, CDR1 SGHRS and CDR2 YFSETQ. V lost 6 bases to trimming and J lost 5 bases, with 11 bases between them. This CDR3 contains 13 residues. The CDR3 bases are TGCGCCAGCACCCCGGGTCGGACCGGGGAGCTGTTTTTT. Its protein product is CASTPGRTGELFF.

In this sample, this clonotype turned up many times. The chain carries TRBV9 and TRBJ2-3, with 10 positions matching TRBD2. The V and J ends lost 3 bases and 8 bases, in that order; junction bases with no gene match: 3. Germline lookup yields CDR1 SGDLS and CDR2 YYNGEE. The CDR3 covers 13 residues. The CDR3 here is CASSARLAGTQYF. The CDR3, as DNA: TGTGCCAGCAGCGCCCGACTAGCGGGTACGCAGTATTTT.